The T cell receptor (beta chain) under discussion was sequenced for a study of OX40 agonist ivuxolimab in advanced cancers. For the study at large: Participants, 82.7% male, averaged about 56 years of age, ranging from roughly 20 to 85. Whole-study results and caveats: The study found that CD8+ T cells averaged more expanded clones than CD4+.

The V gene end was trimmed by 0 bases and the J gene end by 5 bases; junction bases not matched to a gene: 6. The V gene's germline CDR1 is PRHDT and CDR2 FYEKMQ (reference sequence). The CDR3 loop spans 17 amino acids. This clone has just one count. What it recognizes is unknown. Clones were read by immunoSEQ multiplex PCR, and TCRdb kept only the in-frame ones, dropping some. The profile shows under 85,000 clones, over 90% of them singletons. The chain carries TRBV13 and TRBJ2-3, with 12 bases identical to TRBD2. The sample was CD4+ or CD8+ T cells sorted from blood, taken in a trial of the OX40 agonist ivuxolimab. This TCR was recovered from an adult with an advanced solid tumor such as melanoma, head and neck, liver or kidney cancer. The CDR3 DNA sequence: TGTGCCAGCAGCTTAGGGTCTAGCGGGAGGGCCAAAGATACGCAGTATTTT. Its translation is CASSLGSSGRAKDTQYF.